The 8 T cell receptor beta chains below all came from one sample that was sequenced in a study of cytomegalovirus exposure and HLA in healthy donors. With 60 Vbeta and 13 Jbeta primers, the PCR was carried out. Profiling relied on immunoSEQ multiplex PCR, and the TCRdb table lists in-frame clones only, not all of them. The sample shows roughly 200,000 clones, 75% to 85% of them seen only once. Sequenced input: PBMCs. The receptor source for this set is a woman aged 50 to 65 in good health and CMV-seronegative.

This chain links TRBV5-1 with TRBJ2-5; D possibly corresponds to TRBD2 (7 bases). The CDR3 extends over 15 amino acids. V was shortened by 4 bases and J by 5 bases, with 18 bases between the two germline ends. From germline, CDR1 is SGHRS and CDR2 YFSETQ. The CDR3 nucleotides are TGCGCCAGCAGCCCTCCGGGGGGAGGGGGGGAGACCCAGTACTTC. Translating gives CASSPPGGGGETQYF.

This chain uses TRBV18 with TRBJ2-7; TRBD2 matches at 11 bases. The V and J ends lost 8 bases and 1 base, in that order; junction bases with no gene match: 4. The germline gives CDR1 KGHSH, CDR2 LQKENI. The CDR3 is 14 residues long. The CDR3 sequence: CASRTSGSSYEQYF. For the CDR3, the DNA is TGTGCCAGCCGAACTAGCGGGAGTTCCTACGAGCAGTACTTC.

The table lists this clone with a count of one. The chain has TRBV27 and TRBJ2-7; TRBD2 agrees at 8 bases. This CDR3 has 15 residues. The J segment lost 0 bases and the V segment lost 7 bases, leaving 8 bases of the junction unmatched. The germline V gene encodes CDR1 MNHEY and CDR2 SMNVEV (reference sequence). CDR3: CASNKAGAFSYEQYF. In nucleotides, the CDR3 is TGTGCCAGCAATAAAGCGGGAGCCTTCTCCTACGAGCAGTACTTC.

This CDR3 is CASSDDGGWSNQPQHF. The CDR3 bases are TGTGCCAGCAGTGATGATGGGGGCTGGAGCAATCAGCCCCAGCATTTT. This sequence joins TRBV6-1 and TRBJ1-5, with a tentative D call TRBD1 (6 bases). The CDR3 is 16 residues long. CDR1 and CDR2 (germline): MNHNS, SASEGT. V gave up 3 bases and J gave up 1 base, with 13 bases separating them.

The V gene is TRBV19, the J gene TRBJ2-3; perhaps TRBD2 as D (6 bases). The germline gives CDR1 LNHDA, CDR2 SQIVND (reference sequence). The CDR3 contains 15 residues. The V end lost 7 bases, the J end lost 5 bases, and 19 bases lay between the germline ends. CDR3 amino acids: CASTRGRGSGDTQYF. The CDR3 DNA follows: TGTGCCAGTACCCGAGGGCGGGGAAGTGGAGATACGCAGTATTTT.

This clone was observed a single time. The chain employs TRBV7-2 and TRBJ2-7; weak D call: TRBD1 (6 bases). CDR1 and CDR2 (germline): SGHTA, FQGNSA. Trimming removed 4 bases from V and 3 bases from J, with 13 bases in between. The CDR3 consists of 14 residues. The CDR3: CASSSGQIYYEQYF. In DNA, the CDR3 is TGTGCCAGCAGCTCCGGACAGATCTACTACGAGCAGTACTTC. The complete variable domain, with remaining parts taken from reference TRBV7-2 and TRBJ2-7, reads GAGVSQSPSNKVTEKGKDVELRCDPISGHTALYWYRQSLGQGLEFLIYFQGNSAPDKSGLPSDRFSAERTGGSVSTLTIQRTQQEDSAVYLCASSSGQIYYEQYFGPGTRLTVT.

Only a few counts were recorded for this clone. The V gene is TRBV7-2, the J gene TRBJ2-7, with 7 bases fitting TRBD2. The trim removed 4 bases at V and 6 bases at J, leaving 9 bases unmatched. This CDR3 is built from 14 residues. CDR1 SGHTA and CDR2 FQGNSA come from the germline V gene. The CDR3 DNA reads as TGTGCCAGCAGCTCCGGGACTACCGGGAGCGAGCAGTACTTC. As protein: CASSSGTTGSEQYF.

The genes are TRBV28 and TRBJ2-7; 13 nucleotides agree with TRBD2. V was clipped by 7 bases and J by 2 bases; unmatched bases: 2. The CDR3 runs to 14 residues. Germline V CDR1 and CDR2: MDHEN, SYDVKM. As DNA, the CDR3 is TGTGCCAGCACCGGACTAGCGGGAGCCTACGAGCAGTACTTC. This translates into CASTGLAGAYEQYF.